These 21 T cell receptor beta chains were all obtained from the same sample, sequenced in a study of cytomegalovirus exposure and HLA in healthy donors. 60 Vbeta and 13 Jbeta primers were used in PCR. Only in-frame clones appear in the TCRdb table, and some are missing; sequencing was by immunoSEQ multiplex PCR. Of roughly 100,000 clones in the sample, 76% were seen once. The sample was PBMCs. The receptors originated from a man in his forties in good health and CMV-seronegative.

The chain joins TRBV2 to TRBJ2-3, with 9 bases that match TRBD1. There are 13 residues in the CDR3. The J segment lost 5 bases and the V segment lost 7 bases, leaving 4 bases of the junction unmatched. Per the germline V gene, CDR1 is SNHLY and CDR2 is FYNNEI. The CDR3 coding sequence is TGTGCCAGCAAGGGGACAGGGTTAGATACGCAGTATTTT. The encoded protein is CASKGTGLDTQYF.

The J gene is TRBJ2-7, the V gene TRBV6-5; 15 bases match TRBD2. Germline V gene data show CDR1 as MNHEY and CDR2 as SVGAGI. The CDR3 covers 15 residues. After removal of 2 bases from V and 4 bases from J, the junction contained 0 bases not matched to a gene. The CDR3 region is CASSYGTSGRYEQYF. The CDR3 bases are TGTGCCAGCAGTTACGGGACTAGCGGGAGGTACGAGCAGTACTTC.

The chain has TRBV11-3 and TRBJ2-5; maybe TRBD1 (5 bases). CDR3 length: 13 amino acids. Per the germline V gene, CDR1 is SGHNT and CDR2 is YENEEA. V lost 3 bases to trimming and J lost 2 bases, with 7 bases between them. The CDR3 DNA is TGTGCCAGCAGCTTGACAGTTCAAGAGACCCAGTACTTC. Encoded protein: CASSLTVQETQYF.

V gene TRBV10-3 combines with J gene TRBJ2-1; TRBD1 aligns across 8 bases. From germline, CDR1 is ENHRY and CDR2 SYGVKD. The CDR3 extends over 13 amino acids. V trimming: 10 bases; J trimming: 2 bases; junction bases outside the gene matches: 4. The CDR3 coding sequence is TGTGCCAGATACAGGGGGGCCTACAATGAGCAGTTCTTC. Translated: CARYRGAYNEQFF.

This clone appeared once. The DNA of the CDR3 is TGTGCCAGCATTGCCCAGGGACACTTCAACGCCTACGAGCAGTACTTC. This translates into CASIAQGHFNAYEQYF. V usage is TRBV28 and J usage is TRBJ2-7; tentative D call: TRBD1 (6 bases). The CDR3 totals 16 residues. Germline values: CDR1 MDHEN, CDR2 SYDVKM. Trimming pared 7 bases from V and 2 bases from J, leaving 21 bases between. The whole variable domain, filled in from reference TRBV28 and TRBJ2-7, reads DVKVTQSSRYLVKRTGEKVFLECVQDMDHENMFWYRQDPGLGLRLIYFSYDVKMKEKGDIPEGYSVSREKKERFSLILESASTNQTSMYLCASIAQGHFNAYEQYFGPGTRLTVT.

The chain joins TRBV11-2 to TRBJ2-3; tentatively, D is TRBD2 (6 bases). This CDR3 contains 16 residues. Germline V CDR1 and CDR2: SGHAT, FQNNGV. V lost 5 bases to trimming and J lost 4 bases, with 19 bases between them. Here the CDR3 reads CASSPTGGGVADTQYF. In nucleotides, the CDR3 is TGTGCCAGCAGCCCCACCGGCGGAGGGGTCGCAGATACGCAGTATTTT.

This clone was counted a few times. CDR3 residues: CATSRAAGETQYF. For the CDR3, the DNA is TGTGCCACCAGCAGGGCGGCGGGAGAGACCCAGTACTTC. This chain connects TRBV15 to TRBJ2-5, with D possibly being TRBD2 (5 bases). V dropped 3 bases and J dropped 4 bases, with 9 bases sitting between them. The CDR3 is made up of 13 amino acids. Germline V gene data show CDR1 as LNHNV and CDR2 as YYDKDF (reference sequence).

This rearrangement joins TRBV5-1 to TRBJ1-2, with 10 bases lining up with TRBD1. The CDR3 loop spans 16 amino acids. Germline CDR1 SGHRS, CDR2 YFSETQ. Trimming at V came to 4 bases and at J to 6 bases, leaving 12 bases not matched to a gene. CDR3 sequence (DNA): TGCGCCAGCAGCCCCTTGACAGGGGGCGGTTTGGATGGCTACACCTTC. This sequence encodes CASSPLTGGGLDGYTF.

The chain carries TRBV29-1 and TRBJ2-1, with 13 bases fitting TRBD2. The V and J ends lost 6 bases and 2 bases, in that order; junction bases with no gene match: 22. The germline gives CDR1 SQVTM, CDR2 ANQGSEA. The CDR3 is 21 amino acids. CDR3 coding DNA: TGCAGCGTACCGACAGGGGGCATACGGACTAGCGGGAGATTACCCTACAATGAGCAGTTCTTC. It translates to CSVPTGGIRTSGRLPYNEQFF.

Of note for this clone: At one end the junction does not follow the germline gene, possibly because of a read error. This same CDR3 is encoded by further DNA sequences in the sample. V and J are TRBV30 and TRBJ1-3; D might be TRBD1 (6 bases). The CDR3 runs 13 residues. From germline, CDR1 is GTSNPN and CDR2 SVGIG (reference sequence). The CDR3 is CAWSGTFRDTIYF. CDR3 coding DNA: TGCGCCTGGAGTGGGACATTCAGAGACACCATATATTTT. Full variable domain (remainder filled in from reference TRBV30 and TRBJ1-3): SQTIHQWPATLVQPVGSPLSLECTVEGTSNPNLYWYRQAAGRGLQLLFYSVGIGQISSEVPQNLSASRPQDRQFILSSKKLLLSDSGFYLCAWSGTFRDTIYFGEGSWLTVV.

The chain joins TRBV15 to TRBJ2-4; TRBD1 matches 7 bases. V lost 1 base, J lost 4 bases, and 1 base stayed unmatched. Germline V gene lookup returns CDR1 LNHNV and CDR2 YYDKDF (reference sequence). The CDR3 runs 14 residues. The CDR3 DNA follows: TGTGCCACCAGCAGAGGACAGGGTAAAAACATTCAGTACTTC. It translates to CATSRGQGKNIQYF.

The V and J genes are TRBV5-5 and TRBJ2-3, with TRBD1 identical over 8 bases. CDR1 is SGHKS, CDR2 YYEKEE, per germline (reference sequence). The length of the CDR3 is 15 residues. The trim removed 2 bases at V and 4 bases at J, leaving 6 bases unmatched. CDR3 sequence (DNA): TGTGCCAGCAGCTTCGGACAGGGCGGGGCAGATACGCAGTATTTT. Translation: CASSFGQGGADTQYF.

The chain employs TRBV5-1 and TRBJ1-3, with D possibly matching TRBD1 (5 bases). V dropped 0 bases and J dropped 0 bases, with 16 bases sitting between them. Germline-derived CDR1 and CDR2 are SGHRS and YFSETQ. The CDR3 has 18 residues. CDR3 sequence: CASSLDRPDSYSGNTIYF. In DNA form, the CDR3 reads TGCGCCAGCAGCTTGGACAGGCCCGACTCTTACTCTGGAAACACCATATATTTT.

The J gene is TRBJ2-7, the V gene TRBV5-4; TRBD2 agrees at 8 bases. J lost 1 base, V lost 4 bases, and 13 bases had no gene match. The CDR3 runs to 17 residues. The germline V gene has CDR1 SGHNT and CDR2 YYREEE (reference sequence). This CDR3 reads CASSPGLARDFSYEQYF. DNA of the CDR3: TGTGCCAGCAGCCCCGGACTAGCCCGCGACTTTTCCTACGAGCAGTACTTC.

The rearrangement uses TRBV4-3 and TRBJ2-7; TRBD2 aligns across 16 bases. J was trimmed by 7 bases and V by 4 bases; bases with no gene match: 4. This CDR3 is built from 15 residues. Germline V gene lookup returns CDR1 LGHNA and CDR2 YSLEER. The DNA of the CDR3 is TGCGCCAGCAGCCTCGGGACTAGCGGGGGGGAAGAGCAGTACTTC. It yields the protein CASSLGTSGGEEQYF.

This sequence joins TRBV5-1 and TRBJ2-7; 7 nucleotides agree with TRBD1. The CDR3 contains 14 residues. Germline trimming cut 4 bases from V and 0 bases from J; bases unmatched to any gene: 4. Per the germline V gene, CDR1 is SGHRS and CDR2 is YFSETQ. The CDR3 DNA follows: TGCGCCAGCAGCATAAGGGACAGCTCCTACGAGCAGTACTTC. Protein product: CASSIRDSSYEQYF.

The rearrangement joins TRBV7-3 to TRBJ2-7; 11 nucleotides agree with TRBD2. The V and J ends lost 5 bases and 5 bases, in that order; junction bases with no gene match: 8. CDR1 and CDR2 from the germline V gene are SGHTA and FQGTGA. The CDR3 contains 15 residues. This chain's CDR3 is CASSLSGGAGNEQYF. The CDR3 nucleotides are TGTGCCAGCAGCCTTAGCGGGGGGGCTGGAAACGAGCAGTACTTC.

The genes are TRBV28 and TRBJ2-3; no clear D. Trimming removed 7 bases at V and 0 bases at J, with 2 bases between. Germline V gene lookup returns CDR1 MDHEN and CDR2 SYDVKM. This CDR3 is built from 11 residues. The CDR3 DNA reads TGTGCCAGCACTAGCACAGATACGCAGTATTTT. It is translated as CASTSTDTQYF. Full variable domain (outside the CDR3, taken from reference TRBV28 and TRBJ2-3): DVKVTQSSRYLVKRTGEKVFLECVQDMDHENMFWYRQDPGLGLRLIYFSYDVKMKEKGDIPEGYSVSREKKERFSLILESASTNQTSMYLCASTSTDTQYFGPGTRLTVL.

The gene calls are TRBV14 and TRBJ1-4; D is perhaps TRBD1 (6 bases). The CDR3 contains 16 residues. V dropped 2 bases and J dropped 5 bases, with 15 bases sitting between them. CDR1 SGHDN and CDR2 FVKESK come from the germline V gene. The CDR3 coding sequence is TGTGCCAGCAGCCAACACCAGGACAGTATAAATGAAAAACTGTTTTTT. It encodes CASSQHQDSINEKLFF.

This chain links TRBV5-4 with TRBJ2-7, with 8 bases fitting TRBD1. V was clipped by 1 base and J by 5 bases; unmatched bases: 5. The V gene's germline CDR1 is SGHNT and CDR2 YYREEE (reference sequence). This CDR3 spans 14 amino acids. The CDR3 nucleotides are TGTGCCAGCAGCTTGTCGGCAGGGGGCGACGAGCAGTACTTC. It encodes CASSLSAGGDEQYF.

This rearrangement joins TRBV18 to TRBJ1-2; no firm D call. Deletions cut 2 bases from V and 8 bases from J, with 12 bases between. In germline, CDR1 is KGHSH, CDR2 LQKENI. The CDR3 consists of 13 residues. The CDR3 coding sequence is TGTGCCAGCTCACCAGAATATTCAGCGGGCTACACCTTC. Encoded protein: CASSPEYSAGYTF.